This T cell receptor beta chain stems from a study of blood T cells in healthy people across ages. Study-level points and caveats: A strong correlation was seen between TCR beta diversity and naive T cell percentage. Roughly linear declines in TCR beta diversity per million T cells occurred with age.

The sample, 7.5 to 10 milliliters of peripheral blood, was drawn from each donor. CDR3 length equals 12 residues. Per germline, CDR1 SGHTA and CDR2 FQGNSA. Combining a sample-barcoded 5' primer with a J-beta primer mix, a second PCR ran for 7 to 11 cycles. MiXCR was run by TCRdb on the 5' RACE reads, yielding one entry per CDR3 protein. The table records roughly 730,000 distinct CDR3 sequences, just over 55% of them present only once. Concerning this clonotype itself: Antigen unknown. A junction end diverges from the germline sequence, so it may reflect a read error.

This clonotype was obtained from a man aged 35 to 55 in good health. The gene calls are TRBV7-2 and TRBJ2-7; no definite D call. Sequenced sample: blood. CDR3 residues: CASSLAPHEQCF. The CDR3, as DNA: TGTGCCAGCAGCCTGGCCCCCCACGAGCAGTGCTTC.